Ten or more counts support the clone carrying this T cell receptor beta chain. The antigen is not known. This sample is drawn from a study of T cells in Graves' hyperthyroidism and ophthalmopathy. Study outcomes and limitations: Also found in blood were most expanded thyroid clonotypes above 0.001. Ophthalmopathy, which appeared later, was predicted by the model a median approximately 6.7 months before onset.

There are 14 residues in the CDR3. Trimming left V 6 bases short and J 2 bases short, with 13 bases between. The hyperthyroidism patients had all been newly diagnosed, and their disease duration was under 2 months. Their ages ranged from 18 to 65 years. Isolation of PBMCs was performed on 8.5 to 10 ml fresh peripheral blood. RNA transcripts yielded amplified TCR beta CDR3 regions. First-round RT-PCR with HTBI primers amplified the TCR CDR3 region. TCRdb itself ran the multiplex PCR reads through MiXCR, one entry per CDR3 protein. The sample carries hundreds of thousands of distinct CDR3 sequences, 15% to 18% recorded once.

This sequence originates from a young woman with Graves' hyperthyroidism that later progressed to Graves' ophthalmopathy. Sequencing was done on a sample of blood. This chain joins TRBV12-3 or TRBV12-4 and TRBJ1-2, with D possibly matching TRBD1 (5 bases). CDR3 DNA: TGTGCCAGCAGCCTTCCAGGGTCCAACTATGGCTACACCTTC. Its protein is CASSLPGSNYGYTF.